This record looks at one T cell receptor (beta chain) sequence and its context. This entry belongs to a study of blood T cell repertoires in COVID-19. The data were produced by immunoSEQ multiplex PCR, yet TCRdb's version contains in-frame clones alone and is incomplete. The sample has under 200,000 clones, approximately 85% seen once. The TCR originated in a woman aged 80 or older with acute or convalescent COVID-19. The sample was peripheral blood.

In nucleotides, the CDR3 is TGTGCCAGCTCACCCCGCACCGGGACAGCTATTGAAAAACTGTTTTTT. Translating it yields CASSPRTGTAIEKLFF. The chain links TRBV18 to TRBJ1-4, with 7 nucleotides matching TRBD1. Germline V gene sequence: CDR1 KGHSH, CDR2 LQKENI. CDR3 length: 16 amino acids. The V and J ends lost 3 bases and 7 bases, in that order; junction bases with no gene match: 11.